The rows below give T cell receptor beta chains drawn from one sample of a study of regulatory T cells in long-lasting Graves disease. TCRdb re-derived calls from the multiplex PCR reads in MiXCR, one entry per CDR3 protein. Of 300,000 to 400,000 distinct CDR3 sequences listed, over 15% are singletons. The source was peripheral blood mononuclear cells (PBMCs), collected at new diagnosis, from a patient treated with antithyroid drugs. The receptors here all came from a female donor with Graves disease. CDR3s include the opening cysteine and the closing phenylalanine or tryptophan. Each record gives: J gene, D gene, clone size, V gene, CDR3 DNA, CDR3 protein. D genes are given only for firm matches. Size is omitted from some rows. Given values are once, few, many or a class for expanded clones.

J: TRBJ1-2; D: TRBD1; size: .; V: TRBV27; DNA: TGTGCCAGCAGGCCAGGGACAGCTAACTATGGCTACACCTTC; CDR3: CASRPGTANYGYTF
J: TRBJ2-7; D: TRBD1; size: many; V: TRBV30; DNA: TGTGCCTGGACGGGACAGACCTACGAGCAGTACTTC; CDR3: CAWTGQTYEQYF
J: TRBJ2-7; D: TRBD2; size: .; V: TRBV7-8; DNA: TGTGCCAGCAGCTCCCGGACTAGCGGGCCTACCTACGAGCAGTACTTC; CDR3: CASSSRTSGPTYEQYF
J: TRBJ1-5; D: .; size: .; V: TRBV12-3/TRBV12-4; DNA: TGTGCCAGCAGCTGGGGGGGGTACGGCAATCAGCCCCAGCATTTT; CDR3: CASSWGGYGNQPQHF
J: TRBJ2-1; D: TRBD1; size: .; V: TRBV2; DNA: TGTGCCAGCACCCCTGAACCGGGACAGGTGTACAATGAGCAGTTCTTC; CDR3: CASTPEPGQVYNEQFF
J: TRBJ2-2; D: TRBD1; size: .; V: TRBV5-1; DNA: TGCGCCAGCAGCTTGGGGGACAGGGTGCCCACCGGGGAGCTGCTTTTT; CDR3: CASSLGDRVPTGELLF
J: TRBJ2-2; D: .; size: few; V: TRBV15; DNA: TGTGCCACCAGCAGAGTTACCGGGACCGGGGAGCTGTTTTTT; CDR3: CATSRVTGTGELFF
J: TRBJ2-5; D: .; size: many; V: TRBV30; DNA: TGTGCCTGGGATCAGGGAGGAACCCAGTACTTC; CDR3: CAWDQGGTQYF
J: TRBJ2-7; D: .; size: many; V: TRBV19; DNA: TGTGCCAGTAGTAAGGAGGGAACCTACGAGCAGTACTTC; CDR3: CASSKEGTYEQYF
J: TRBJ2-7; D: .; size: many; V: TRBV28; DNA: TGTGCCAGCAGTGAGGGGTTCAACGAGCAGTACTTC; CDR3: CASSEGFNEQYF
J: TRBJ2-1; D: .; size: many; V: TRBV30; DNA: TGTGCCTGGCTATGGGGAGGCAATGAGCAGTTCTTC; CDR3: CAWLWGGNEQFF
J: TRBJ1-2; D: .; size: many; V: TRBV28; DNA: TGTGCCAGCAGTTTATCCCGGGCATTGAGCTATGGCTACACCTTC; CDR3: CASSLSRALSYGYTF
J: TRBJ2-7; D: .; size: .; V: TRBV6-1; DNA: TGTGCCAGCAGTGAAGCGCGGGGCTACGAGCAGTACTTC; CDR3: CASSEARGYEQYF
J: TRBJ2-5; D: TRBD2; size: .; V: TRBV6-5; DNA: TGTGCCAGCAGTTACTGGGCTAGCGGGAGTTCTTCCCAAGAGACCCAGTACTTC; CDR3: CASSYWASGSSSQETQYF
J: TRBJ2-7; D: TRBD2; size: many; V: TRBV15; DNA: TGTGCCACCAGCAGAGAGGTAGCGGGAGGGCCGAGGAACGAGCAGTACTTC; CDR3: CATSREVAGGPRNEQYF
J: TRBJ1-5; D: .; size: many; V: TRBV28; DNA: TGTGCCAGCAGCACGGGGGGCAGGAGAGCCCAGCATTTT; CDR3: CASSTGGRRAQHF
J: TRBJ2-7; D: .; size: once; V: TRBV28; DNA: TGTGCCAGCAGTTTAGGGGAGGCCTACGAGCAGTACTTC; CDR3: CASSLGEAYEQYF
J: TRBJ2-1; D: TRBD2; size: .; V: TRBV28; DNA: TGTGCCAGCAGTTTAAGCCTAGCGGCTGGGAATGAGCAGTTCTTC; CDR3: CASSLSLAAGNEQFF
J: TRBJ2-1; D: .; size: many; V: TRBV9; DNA: TGTGCCAGCAGCGTAGCAACCTTCGGAGAGCAGTTCTTC; CDR3: CASSVATFGEQFF
J: TRBJ2-1; D: TRBD2; size: .; V: TRBV7-3; DNA: TGTGCCAGCAGCCTGACTAGCGGCAACAGTGAGCAGTTCTTC; CDR3: CASSLTSGNSEQFF
J: TRBJ1-3; D: .; size: many; V: TRBV2; DNA: TGTGCCAGCATCCGGGACGCTGGAAACACCATATATTTT; CDR3: CASIRDAGNTIYF
J: TRBJ2-3; D: .; size: many; V: TRBV2; DNA: TGTGCCAGCACAGGTGTAGATACGCAGTATTTT; CDR3: CASTGVDTQYF
J: TRBJ1-5; D: .; size: many; V: TRBV12-3/TRBV12-4; DNA: TGTGCCAGCAGTTTAGACAGGGAGGTCCAGCCCCAGCATTTT; CDR3: CASSLDREVQPQHF
J: TRBJ2-2; D: TRBD2; size: many; V: TRBV7-9; DNA: TGTGCCAGCAGCTTGATGCGGGAGGGCACCGGGGAGCTGTTTTTT; CDR3: CASSLMREGTGELFF
J: TRBJ2-7; D: .; size: many; V: TRBV2; DNA: TGTGCCAGCAGCGTGAGTACCCCCTACGAGCAGTACTTC; CDR3: CASSVSTPYEQYF
J: TRBJ1-1; D: .; size: many; V: TRBV4-1; DNA: TGCGCCAGCAGCCAAGTGGTCAGGTTAGACACTGAAGCTTTCTTT; CDR3: CASSQVVRLDTEAFF
J: TRBJ2-6; D: .; size: many; V: TRBV28; DNA: TGTGCCAGCAGTAAGGCCGTGCAGTTGACCAACGTCCTGACTTTC; CDR3: CASSKAVQLTNVLTF
J: TRBJ2-1; D: .; size: .; V: TRBV6-1; DNA: TGTGCCAGCAGTGAAGATAGGTACAATGAGCAGTTCTTC; CDR3: CASSEDRYNEQFF
J: TRBJ2-3; D: .; size: .; V: TRBV29-1; DNA: TGCAGCGTCACCGGATCACAAGGATACACAGATACGCGGTATTTT; CDR3: CSVTGSQGYTDTRYF
J: TRBJ1-2; D: .; size: many; V: TRBV19; DNA: TGTGCCAGTCGTAAGGGGGGGGTTTATGGCTACACCTTC; CDR3: CASRKGGVYGYTF
J: TRBJ2-7; D: .; size: many; V: TRBV9; DNA: TGTGCCAGCAGCGTAGGGGGACGGGGTGGGGACGAGCAGTACTTC; CDR3: CASSVGGRGGDEQYF
J: TRBJ1-2; D: TRBD1; size: many; V: TRBV10-2; DNA: TGCGCCAGCAGTGGGACAGGGTACAACTATGGCTACACCTTC; CDR3: CASSGTGYNYGYTF
J: TRBJ2-3; D: TRBD2; size: .; V: TRBV19; DNA: TGTGCCAGTAGTTCCTCGACTAGCGGGAGGGCGGCGCAGTATTTT; CDR3: CASSSSTSGRAAQYF
J: TRBJ1-2; D: .; size: .; V: TRBV5-6; DNA: TGTGCCAGCAGCTTGGGTGCTGTTGGGTTTTCGTTTGGCTACACCTTC; CDR3: CASSLGAVGFSFGYTF
J: TRBJ2-1; D: .; size: many; V: TRBV5-5; DNA: TGTGCCAGCAGCTTCCAGGAGGGCCGATACAATGAGCAGTTCTTC; CDR3: CASSFQEGRYNEQFF
J: TRBJ2-5; D: TRBD2; size: many; V: TRBV12-3/TRBV12-4; DNA: TGTGCCAGCAGTCCCAGCGGGAGTAGGTCAGAGACCCAGTACTTC; CDR3: CASSPSGSRSETQYF
J: TRBJ2-2; D: TRBD2; size: many; V: TRBV11-3; DNA: TGTGCCAGCAGCCCCCGGACTAGCTGGGACACCGGGGAGCTGTTTTTT; CDR3: CASSPRTSWDTGELFF
J: TRBJ1-1; D: .; size: many; V: TRBV11-3; DNA: TGTGCCAGCAGCACCGTCGGGGGCGGGGTAGCTTTCTTT; CDR3: CASSTVGGGVAFF
J: TRBJ2-7; D: .; size: many; V: TRBV5-1; DNA: TGCGCCAGCAGCTTGGGACAGCTCTCCTACGAGCAGTACTTC; CDR3: CASSLGQLSYEQYF
J: TRBJ2-1; D: TRBD2; size: many; V: TRBV12-3/TRBV12-4; DNA: TGTGCCAGCAGTTTGGGGACTAGCGCAAGCTCCTACAATGAGCAGTTCTTC; CDR3: CASSLGTSASSYNEQFF
J: TRBJ2-5; D: TRBD2; size: few; V: TRBV15; DNA: TGTGCCACCAGCAGACTAGCGGGTCCTTCGGAGACCCAGTACTTC; CDR3: CATSRLAGPSETQYF